This T cell receptor (beta chain) emerged from a study of T-cell reconstitution after alpha-beta-depleted transplantation in children. Broader study findings: There were some patients whose high TCRbeta diversity at day 60 came from surviving recipient T cells and thymic progenitors. There were reportedly several hundred expanded graft clones from which alpha-beta T cells came about two months after transplant.

About this clonotype: Its cognate antigen is unknown.

Germline V lookup: CDR1 MNHEY, CDR2 SMNVEV (reference sequence). Trimming removed 2 bases from V and 9 bases from J; junction bases left unmatched: 5. CDR3 size: 14 residues. Unique molecular identifiers were incorporated into the prepared TCRbeta library. TCRdb analysed the PCR reads with MiXCR anew, one entry per CDR3 protein. The table includes approximately 230,000 distinct CDR3 sequences, 20% to 30% detected once. The material was PBMCs, mostly from graft donor cells, obtained 360 days after TCRalphabeta/CD19-depleted stem cell transplant. This receptor was taken from a female patient aged 2 to 10 who had a stem cell transplant for congenital amegakaryocytic thrombocytopenia, so the T cells may come from the graft donor. The J gene is TRBJ1-5, the V gene TRBV27; 9 nucleotides line up with TRBD1. The CDR3 reads CASSLGTGQAPQHF. As DNA, the CDR3 is TGTGCCAGCAGTTTAGGGACAGGGCAGGCGCCCCAGCATTTT.